The 20 T cell receptor beta chains below were found in one sample sequenced in a study of cytomegalovirus exposure and HLA in healthy donors. Profiled with immunoSEQ multiplex PCR; TCRdb holds only in-frame clones, not every one. Among 50,000 to 65,000 clones listed, approximately 89% were seen once. Sequencing was performed on PBMCs. All receptors come from a woman between 18 and 29 years old in good health and CMV-seropositive.

The gene calls are TRBV4-3 and TRBJ1-2; 8 positions agree with TRBD1. Germline CDR1 reads LGHNA; CDR2 reads YSLEER. CDR3 length: 16 residues. V was pared by 3 bases and J by 3 bases, with 9 bases of the junction left unmatched. The CDR3 protein is CASSQDGTGPDYGYTF. CDR3 bases: TGCGCCAGCAGCCAGGATGGGACAGGACCCGACTATGGCTACACCTTC.

The gene calls are TRBV28 and TRBJ1-5, with 10 bases aligning to TRBD1. V trimming: 5 bases; J trimming: 2 bases; junction bases outside the gene matches: 12. CDR3 length: 18 amino acids. Germline V gene data show CDR1 as MDHEN and CDR2 as SYDVKM. The DNA of the CDR3 is TGTGCCAGCAGTCCGGGACAGGGGATGGTCCATCGCAATCAGCCCCAGCATTTT. Its protein product is CASSPGQGMVHRNQPQHF.

This clone was seen a few times. CDR3 bases: TGCGCCAGCAGCCGTGACAGAAGCTACGAGCAGTACTTC. Protein sequence: CASSRDRSYEQYF. The chain employs TRBV5-1 and TRBJ2-7; TRBD1 might be the D (5 bases). The CDR3 runs to 13 residues. Germline loops: CDR1 SGHRS, CDR2 YFSETQ. V was clipped by 4 bases and J by 3 bases, with 11 bases between them.

In this sample, this clone turned up a few times. The chain employs TRBV19 and TRBJ2-7; 10 positions agree with TRBD1. Germline CDR1 reads LNHDA; CDR2 reads SQIVND (reference sequence). The CDR3 is 16 residues long. Trimming cost V 4 bases and J 0 bases; bases outside gene matches: 6. The CDR3 loop is CASSSRGTGASYEQYF. As DNA, the CDR3 is TGTGCCAGTAGTAGCCGGGGGACAGGGGCCTCCTACGAGCAGTACTTC.

The rearrangement uses TRBV7-2 and TRBJ2-3; D is perhaps TRBD2 (6 bases). The CDR3 totals 16 residues. Between the trimmed V and J ends, which lost 1 base and 2 bases, there was a span of 13 bases. Germline V gene data show CDR1 as SGHTA and CDR2 as FQGNSA. In DNA form, the CDR3 reads TGTGCCAGCAGCTTAGGGGCTAGCGTTTTCACAGATACGCAGTATTTT. Its protein is CASSLGASVFTDTQYF.

The chain links TRBV2 to TRBJ1-6; D gene ambiguous. This CDR3 is built from 13 residues. The V and J ends lost 10 bases and 6 bases respectively, with 13 bases between them. The V gene's germline CDR1 is SNHLY and CDR2 FYNNEI. CDR3 bases: TGTGCCAACCAACCCCGAGCTAATTCACCCCTCCACTTT. It translates to CANQPRANSPLHF.

V usage is TRBV7-9 and J usage is TRBJ2-3; the D is unclear. This CDR3 is built from 14 residues. Deletions cut 2 bases from V and 3 bases from J, with 9 bases between. CDR1 is SEHNR and CDR2 is FQNEAQ in the germline V gene (reference sequence). The CDR3 sequence is CASSLISGTDTQYF. The DNA for the CDR3 is TGTGCCAGCAGCTTAATCTCCGGGACAGATACGCAGTATTTT.

This chain joins TRBV5-1 and TRBJ1-1, with 10 nucleotides matching TRBD1. V lost 3 bases and J lost 7; bases outside the gene matches: 6. The CDR3 loop spans 14 amino acids. Germline V gene data show CDR1 as SGHRS and CDR2 as YFSETQ. The CDR3 is CASSWGTGADEAFF. CDR3 nucleotide sequence: TGCGCCAGCAGCTGGGGGACAGGGGCGGATGAAGCTTTCTTT.

This chain uses TRBV10-3 with TRBJ2-5; 8 nucleotides line up with TRBD2. J lost 2 bases, V lost 6 bases, and 5 bases had no gene match. The CDR3 loop spans 14 amino acids. Germline CDR1 ENHRY, CDR2 SYGVKD. CDR3 protein: CAISPGGAQETQYF. The CDR3 DNA sequence: TGTGCCATCAGCCCCGGGGGGGCACAAGAGACCCAGTACTTC.

The chain recombines TRBV4-2 with TRBJ2-2, with 8 bases aligning to TRBD2. Germline trimming cut 7 bases from V and 3 bases from J; bases unmatched to any gene: 4. This CDR3 has 14 amino acids. The germline CDR1 and CDR2 sequences are LGHNA and YNFKEQ. The CDR3 sequence: CASNPGGDTGELFF. The CDR3 nucleotides are TGTGCCAGCAATCCGGGAGGGGACACCGGGGAGCTGTTTTTT.

In this sample, this clone turned up once. V and J are TRBV6-5 and TRBJ1-1, with D tentatively TRBD1 (6 bases). This CDR3 spans 15 amino acids. The germline V gene encodes CDR1 MNHEY and CDR2 SVGAGI. Deletions cut 6 bases from V and 0 bases from J, with 14 bases between. This chain's CDR3 is CASSRGGNMNTEAFF. The CDR3 bases are TGTGCCAGCAGCCGAGGGGGTAACATGAACACTGAAGCTTTCTTT.

The J gene is TRBJ2-3, the V gene TRBV5-4, with TRBD1 identical over 8 bases. V shed 2 bases, J shed 7 bases, and the junction held 6 bases outside the gene matches. The CDR3 has 14 amino acids. CDR1 and CDR2 (germline): SGHNT, YYREEE (reference sequence). CDR3 in amino acids: CASSLWTGRNTQYF. In nucleotides, the CDR3 is TGTGCCAGCAGCTTATGGACAGGGCGAAATACGCAGTATTTT.

The chain recombines TRBV4-2 with TRBJ2-1, with 11 bases fitting TRBD2. The junction had 8 bases not matched to a gene; V was cut back by 2 bases and J by 8 bases. This CDR3 spans 16 amino acids. Per germline, CDR1 LGHNA and CDR2 YNFKEQ. This chain's CDR3 is CASSQQLAGGQDEQFF. The CDR3 DNA reads as TGTGCCAGCAGCCAACAGCTAGCGGGGGGCCAAGATGAGCAGTTCTTC.

The chain has TRBV19 and TRBJ2-1, with TRBD1 as a possible D gene (5 bases). Trimming shortened V by 2 bases and J by 0 bases, and 11 bases separated the two germline ends. From germline, CDR1 is LNHDA and CDR2 SQIVND (reference sequence). This CDR3 has 16 residues. The CDR3 region is CASSISGISSYNEQFF. The CDR3 DNA is TGTGCCAGTAGTATATCAGGGATTAGCTCCTACAATGAGCAGTTCTTC.

J is TRBJ1-1 and V is TRBV4-1; TRBD1 aligns across 7 bases. From germline, CDR1 is MGHRA and CDR2 YSYEKL. The CDR3 extends over 15 amino acids. The ends lost 1 base at V and 4 bases at J; junction bases unmatched: 6. The CDR3 nucleotides are TGCGCCAGCAGCCAAGCTTACGAGGGGGCCACTGAAGCTTTCTTT. Protein product: CASSQAYEGATEAFF.

Note on this clone: The same CDR3 is also encoded by other DNA sequences in this sample. This chain connects TRBV2 to TRBJ2-7; the D gene is possibly TRBD1 (5 bases). CDR1 and CDR2 from the germline V gene are SNHLY and FYNNEI. Trimming left V 4 bases short and J 3 bases short, with 13 bases between. The length of the CDR3 is 14 residues. CDR3 nucleotide sequence: TGTGCCAGCAGTGCCCTATTGACAGTCTACGAGCAGTACTTC. It translates to CASSALLTVYEQYF.

The genes are TRBV12-5 and TRBJ2-3; 9 bases map to TRBD1. Germline V lookup: CDR1 LGHNT, CDR2 FRNRAP. This CDR3 contains 15 residues. Trimming cost V 8 bases and J 2 bases; bases outside gene matches: 8. The CDR3 nucleotides read TGTGCTAGTAGGACAGGGGTCGGCCCCACAGATACGCAGTATTTT. Its translation is CASRTGVGPTDTQYF.

V gene TRBV28 combines with J gene TRBJ1-2; TRBD1 might be the D (6 bases). Germline CDR1 reads MDHEN; CDR2 reads SYDVKM. This CDR3 has 15 residues. V lost 2 bases and J 3 bases, leaving 13 bases between the germline ends. CDR3 in DNA: TGTGCCAGCAGTTTACCACAGGGAGGGCACTATGGCTACACCTTC. Its translation: CASSLPQGGHYGYTF.

This chain uses TRBV7-2 with TRBJ1-5; TRBD1 is a possible D gene (5 bases). This CDR3 comprises 16 residues. Germline CDR1 SGHTA, CDR2 FQGNSA. The V end lost 2 bases, the J end lost 0 bases, and 11 bases lay between the germline ends. The DNA of the CDR3 is TGTGCCAGCAGCTTAACAGGTTACGATAGCAATCAGCCCCAGCATTTT. Its protein is CASSLTGYDSNQPQHF. Full variable domain (rest looked up from reference TRBV7-2 and TRBJ1-5): GAGVSQSPSNKVTEKGKDVELRCDPISGHTALYWYRQSLGQGLEFLIYFQGNSAPDKSGLPSDRFSAERTGGSVSTLTIQRTQQEDSAVYLCASSLTGYDSNQPQHFGDGTRLSIL.

This clone has more than one count but fewer than ten. V gene TRBV6-1 combines with J gene TRBJ2-1, with D perhaps matching TRBD1 (6 bases). CDR1 and CDR2 from the germline V gene are MNHNS and SASEGT. This CDR3 contains 15 residues. Trimming pared 2 bases from V and 4 bases from J, leaving 12 bases between. In nucleotides, the CDR3 is TGTGCCAGCAGTGAAACGACGGGGACATACAATGAGCAGTTCTTC. Protein product: CASSETTGTYNEQFF.